This T cell receptor beta chain appears in the sequencing data of a study of cytomegalovirus exposure and HLA in healthy donors. Study conclusions and caveats: Later analysis found that TCR beta chains associated with HLA were more clonally expanded than other, equally common chains. When analyzed later, a missense DCLRE1C variant was found to be linked to TCR beta V- and J-gene trimming. A prior analysis recorded that most TCR beta V segments were productive about 87% or about 30% of the time.

About this clone: The antigen is not known.

Germline V lookup: CDR1 SEHNR, CDR2 FQNEAQ (reference sequence). The J segment lost 4 bases and the V segment lost 8 bases, leaving 10 bases of the junction unmatched. The CDR3 extends over 14 amino acids. The PCR had 60 Vbeta and 13 Jbeta primers. The table came from immunoSEQ multiplex PCR; TCRdb's copy has only in-frame clones and leaves some out. The table lists under 150,000 clones, about 79% of them singletons. The rearrangement links TRBV7-9 to TRBJ1-2; 7 nucleotides line up with TRBD1. The sequenced sample consisted of PBMCs. The sequence came from a male donor in good health and CMV-seronegative. The CDR3: CASVDSGQAYGYTF. The CDR3 DNA follows: TGTGCCAGCGTCGACAGCGGACAGGCCTATGGCTACACCTTC.